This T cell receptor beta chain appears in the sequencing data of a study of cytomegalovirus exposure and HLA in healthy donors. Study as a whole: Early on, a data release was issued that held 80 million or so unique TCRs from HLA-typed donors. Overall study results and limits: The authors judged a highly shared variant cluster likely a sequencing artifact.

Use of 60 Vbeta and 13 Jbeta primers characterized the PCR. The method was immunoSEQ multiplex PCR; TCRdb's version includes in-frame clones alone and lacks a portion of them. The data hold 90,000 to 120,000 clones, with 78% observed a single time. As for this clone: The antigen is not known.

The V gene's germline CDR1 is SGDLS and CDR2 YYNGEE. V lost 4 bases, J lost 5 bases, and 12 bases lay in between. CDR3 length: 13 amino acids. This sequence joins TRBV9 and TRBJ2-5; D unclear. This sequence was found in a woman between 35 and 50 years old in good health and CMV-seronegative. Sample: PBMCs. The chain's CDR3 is CASSPHIGETQYF. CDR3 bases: TGTGCCAGCAGCCCCCACATCGGGGAGACCCAGTACTTC.